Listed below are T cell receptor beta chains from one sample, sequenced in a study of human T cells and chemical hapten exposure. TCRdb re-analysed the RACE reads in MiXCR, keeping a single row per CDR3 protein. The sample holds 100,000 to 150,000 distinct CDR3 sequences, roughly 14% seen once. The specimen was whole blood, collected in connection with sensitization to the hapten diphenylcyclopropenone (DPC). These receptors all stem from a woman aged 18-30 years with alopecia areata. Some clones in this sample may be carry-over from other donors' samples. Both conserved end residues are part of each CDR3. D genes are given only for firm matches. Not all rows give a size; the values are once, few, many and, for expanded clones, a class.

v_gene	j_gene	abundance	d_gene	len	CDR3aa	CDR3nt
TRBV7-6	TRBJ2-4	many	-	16	CASSLISGGDSSIQYF	TGTGCCAGCAGCTTAATATCGGGGGGCGATAGCAGCATTCAGTACTTC
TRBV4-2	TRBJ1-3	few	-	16	CASSQADGSPGNTIYF	TGTGCCAGCAGCCAAGCTGATGGGAGTCCTGGAAACACCATATATTTT
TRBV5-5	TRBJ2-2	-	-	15	CASSFSMTVAGELFF	TGTGCCAGCAGCTTTAGTATGACTGTTGCCGGGGAGCTGTTTTTT
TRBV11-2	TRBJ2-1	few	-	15	CASSLTSLSYNEQFF	TGTGCCAGCAGCTTAACTAGCCTCTCCTACAATGAGCAGTTCTTC
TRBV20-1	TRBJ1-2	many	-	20	CSARDSVRESPRPSGYGYTF	TGCAGTGCTAGAGATTCAGTAAGGGAATCCCCCCGGCCTAGTGGCTATGGCTACACCTTC
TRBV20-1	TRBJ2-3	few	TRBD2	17	CSARDPGLAGDPDTQYF	TGCAGTGCTAGAGATCCGGGACTAGCGGGGGATCCCGATACGCAGTATTTT
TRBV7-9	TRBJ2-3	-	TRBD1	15	CASSRVGTDTDTQYF	TGTGCCAGCAGCCGCGTAGGGACAGACACAGATACGCAGTATTTT
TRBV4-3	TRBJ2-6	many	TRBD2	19	CASSQGTSGASRGANVLTF	TGCGCCAGCAGCCAAGGGACTAGCGGGGCCTCGCGGGGGGCCAACGTCCTGACTTTC
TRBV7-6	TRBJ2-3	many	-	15	CASSPMADGADTQYF	TGTGCCAGCAGCCCTATGGCTGATGGAGCAGATACGCAGTATTTT
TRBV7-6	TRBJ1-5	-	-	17	CASSFLPNLGLDQPQHF	TGTGCCAGCAGCTTTTTACCCAATCTGGGGTTGGATCAGCCCCAGCATTTT
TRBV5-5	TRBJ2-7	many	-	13	CASSLVLDYEQYF	TGTGCCAGCAGCTTGGTCCTGGACTACGAGCAGTACTTC
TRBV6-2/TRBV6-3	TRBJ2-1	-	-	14	CASSLGSLYNEQFF	TGTGCCAGCAGTCTAGGGAGTCTCTACAATGAGCAGTTCTTC
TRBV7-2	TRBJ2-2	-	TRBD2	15	CASSLTAGGHGELFF	TGTGCCAGCAGCTTAACAGCGGGGGGGCACGGGGAGCTGTTTTTT
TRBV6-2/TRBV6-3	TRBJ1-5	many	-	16	CASSPRGLGMGQPQHF	TGTGCCAGCAGCCCAAGGGGATTGGGGATGGGGCAGCCCCAGCATTTT
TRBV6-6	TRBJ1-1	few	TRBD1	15	CASSSGGGQDTEAFF	TGTGCCAGCAGCTCGGGCGGGGGACAGGACACTGAAGCTTTCTTT
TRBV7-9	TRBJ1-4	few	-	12	CASSSNNEKLFF	TGTGCCAGCAGCTCCAATAATGAAAAACTGTTTTTT
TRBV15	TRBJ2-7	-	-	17	CATSRNTRPGRTYEQYF	TGTGCCACCAGCAGAAATACTCGGCCGGGACGGACTTACGAGCAGTACTTC
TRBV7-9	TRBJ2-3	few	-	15	CASSPAGPVVDTQYF	TGTGCCAGCAGCCCCGCGGGGCCCGTGGTAGATACGCAGTATTTT
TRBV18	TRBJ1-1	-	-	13	CASSLGRNTVAFF	TGTGCCAGCTCACTGGGCAGGAACACTGTAGCTTTCTTT
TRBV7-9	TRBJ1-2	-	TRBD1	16	CASSPSPGQAYDGYTF	TGTGCCAGCAGCCCCTCCCCAGGACAGGCGTATGATGGCTACACCTTC
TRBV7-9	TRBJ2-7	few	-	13	CASSPGGFYEQYF	TGTGCCAGCAGCCCCGGCGGTTTCTACGAGCAGTACTTC
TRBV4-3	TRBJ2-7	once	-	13	CASSQRQGGEQYF	TGCGCCAGCAGCCAGCGACAGGGAGGCGAGCAGTACTTC
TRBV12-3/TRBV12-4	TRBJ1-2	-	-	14	CASRPGSMGYGYTF	TGTGCCAGCAGACCTGGCAGTATGGGCTATGGCTACACCTTC
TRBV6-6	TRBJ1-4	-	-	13	CASSYRRNEKLFF	TGTGCCAGCAGTTACCGACGAAATGAAAAACTGTTTTTT
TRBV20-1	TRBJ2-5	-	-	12	CSARRVQETQYF	TGCAGTGCTAGGCGGGTGCAAGAGACCCAGTACTTC
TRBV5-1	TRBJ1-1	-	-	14	CASSLRVVGTEAFF	TGCGCCAGCAGCTTGAGGGTTGTGGGCACTGAAGCTTTCTTT